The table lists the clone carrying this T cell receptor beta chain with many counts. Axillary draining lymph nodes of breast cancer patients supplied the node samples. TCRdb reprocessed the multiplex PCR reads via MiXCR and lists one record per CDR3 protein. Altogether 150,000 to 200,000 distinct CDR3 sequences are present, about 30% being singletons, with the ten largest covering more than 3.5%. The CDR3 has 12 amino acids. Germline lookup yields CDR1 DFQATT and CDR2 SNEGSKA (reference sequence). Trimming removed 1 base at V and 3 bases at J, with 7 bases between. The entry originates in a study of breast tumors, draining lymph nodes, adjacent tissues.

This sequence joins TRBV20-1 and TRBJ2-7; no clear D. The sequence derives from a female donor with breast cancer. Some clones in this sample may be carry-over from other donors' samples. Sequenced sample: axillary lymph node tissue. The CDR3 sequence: CSARAPGYEQYF. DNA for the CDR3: TGCAGTGCTAGAGCTCCGGGCTACGAGCAGTACTTC.